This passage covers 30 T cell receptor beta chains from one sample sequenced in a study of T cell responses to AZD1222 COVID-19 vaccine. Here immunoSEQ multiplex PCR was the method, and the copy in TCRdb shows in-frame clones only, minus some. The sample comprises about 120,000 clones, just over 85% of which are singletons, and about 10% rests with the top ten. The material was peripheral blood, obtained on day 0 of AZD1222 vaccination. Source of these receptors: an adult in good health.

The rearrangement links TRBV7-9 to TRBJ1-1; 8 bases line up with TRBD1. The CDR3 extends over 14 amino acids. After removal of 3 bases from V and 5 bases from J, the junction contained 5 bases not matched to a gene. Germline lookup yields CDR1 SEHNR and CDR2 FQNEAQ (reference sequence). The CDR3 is CASSFFQGATEAFF. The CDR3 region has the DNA TGTGCCAGCAGCTTCTTTCAGGGGGCAACTGAAGCTTTCTTT.

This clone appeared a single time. The CDR3 spells CASSLAGELGYTF. The CDR3, as DNA: TGTGCCAGCAGTTTAGCAGGGGAGTTGGGCTACACCTTC. The chain couples TRBV12-3 or TRBV12-4 to TRBJ1-2, with D maybe TRBD1 (5 bases). V lost 0 bases and J 8 bases, leaving 10 bases between the germline ends. The CDR3 covers 13 residues.

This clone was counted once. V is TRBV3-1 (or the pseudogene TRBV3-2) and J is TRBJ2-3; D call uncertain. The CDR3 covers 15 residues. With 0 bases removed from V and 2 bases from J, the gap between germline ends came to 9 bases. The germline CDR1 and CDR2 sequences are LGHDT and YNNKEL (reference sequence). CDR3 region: CASSQDRPYTDTQYF. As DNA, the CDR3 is TGTGCCAGCAGCCAAGATCGGCCCTACACAGATACGCAGTATTTT.

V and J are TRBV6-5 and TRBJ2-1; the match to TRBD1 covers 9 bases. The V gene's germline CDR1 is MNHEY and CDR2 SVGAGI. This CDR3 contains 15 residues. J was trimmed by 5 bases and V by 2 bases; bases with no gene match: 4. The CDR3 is CASSYGTGRNNEQFF. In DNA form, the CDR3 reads TGTGCCAGCAGTTACGGGACAGGGAGAAACAATGAGCAGTTCTTC.

CDR3: CASSLLSGNTIYF. Here the CDR3 DNA reads TGTGCCAGCAGCCTACTTTCTGGAAACACCATATATTTT. The chain couples TRBV27 to TRBJ1-3; no firm D call. Deletions cut 6 bases from V and 1 base from J, with 7 bases between. CDR3 length: 13 residues. Germline V gene lookup returns CDR1 MNHEY and CDR2 SMNVEV (reference sequence).

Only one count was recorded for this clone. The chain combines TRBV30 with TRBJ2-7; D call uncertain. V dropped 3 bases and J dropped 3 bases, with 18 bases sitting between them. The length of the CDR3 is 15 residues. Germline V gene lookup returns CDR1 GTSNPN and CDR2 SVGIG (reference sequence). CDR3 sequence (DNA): TGTGCCTGGAGGGGATCACCGGGCCCTATCTACGAGCAGTACTTC. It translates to CAWRGSPGPIYEQYF.

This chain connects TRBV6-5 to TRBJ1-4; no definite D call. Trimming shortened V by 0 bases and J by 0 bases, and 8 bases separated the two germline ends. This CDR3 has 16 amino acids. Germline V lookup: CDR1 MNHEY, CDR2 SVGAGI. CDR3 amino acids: CASSYSMIATNEKLFF. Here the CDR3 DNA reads TGTGCCAGCAGTTACTCGATGATTGCAACTAATGAAAAACTGTTTTTT.

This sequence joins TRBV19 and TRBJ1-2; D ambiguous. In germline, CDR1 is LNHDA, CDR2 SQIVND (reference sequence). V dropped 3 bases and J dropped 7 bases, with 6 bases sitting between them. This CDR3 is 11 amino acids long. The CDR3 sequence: CASSILGGYTF. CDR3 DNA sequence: TGTGCCAGTAGTATCTTAGGTGGCTACACCTTC.

The CDR3 DNA reads TGTGCCAGCAGCTTGGGTTCGGGGGGCTCGAACACCGGGGAGCTGTTTTTT. It codes for CASSLGSGGSNTGELFF. The chain carries TRBV5-4 and TRBJ2-2; maybe TRBD2 (7 bases). Germline V gives CDR1 SGHNT, CDR2 YYREEE (reference sequence). The length of the CDR3 is 17 residues. V shed 0 bases and J shed 0 bases, with 12 bases lying between them.

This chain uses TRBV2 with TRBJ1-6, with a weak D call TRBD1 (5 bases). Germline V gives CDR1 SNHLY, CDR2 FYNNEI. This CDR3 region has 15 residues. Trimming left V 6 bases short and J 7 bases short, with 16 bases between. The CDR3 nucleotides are TGTGCCAGCAGGTCACCGGGACGGGGAAATTCACCCCTCCACTTT. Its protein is CASRSPGRGNSPLHF.

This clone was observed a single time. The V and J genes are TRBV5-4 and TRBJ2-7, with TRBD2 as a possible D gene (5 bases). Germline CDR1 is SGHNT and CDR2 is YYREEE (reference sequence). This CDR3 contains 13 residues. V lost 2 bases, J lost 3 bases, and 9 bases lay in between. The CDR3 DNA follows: TGTGCCAGCAGCTTCGGGAACCACTACGAGCAGTACTTC. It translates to CASSFGNHYEQYF.

CDR3 sequence: CASSSSGGPFSSYEQYF. The CDR3 nucleotides are TGTGCCAGCAGTTCTAGCGGGGGGCCTTTTAGCTCCTACGAGCAGTACTTC. The gene calls are TRBV27 and TRBJ2-7; TRBD2 matches at 11 bases. This CDR3 spans 17 amino acids. V shed 4 bases, J shed 0 bases, and the junction held 8 bases outside the gene matches. Germline V gene sequence: CDR1 MNHEY, CDR2 SMNVEV (reference sequence).

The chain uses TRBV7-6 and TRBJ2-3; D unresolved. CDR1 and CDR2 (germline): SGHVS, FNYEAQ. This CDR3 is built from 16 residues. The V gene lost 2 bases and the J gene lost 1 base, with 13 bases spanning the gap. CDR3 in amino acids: CASSLSSTGGTDTQYF. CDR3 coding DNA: TGTGCCAGCAGCTTAAGCTCGACTGGGGGCACAGATACGCAGTATTTT.

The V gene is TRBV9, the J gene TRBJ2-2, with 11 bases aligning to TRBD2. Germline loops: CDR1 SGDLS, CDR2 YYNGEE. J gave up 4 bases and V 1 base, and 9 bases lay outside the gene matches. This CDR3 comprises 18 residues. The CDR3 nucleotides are TGTGCCAGCAGCGTAAATAGCGGGGGGGCCCGGGGCACCGGGGAGCTGTTTTTT. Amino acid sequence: CASSVNSGGARGTGELFF.

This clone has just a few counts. The CDR3 DNA reads as TGTGCCAGCAGCCTCTCCGGGACAGGGCTACCTCAAGGCTACACCTTC. It codes for CASSLSGTGLPQGYTF. This chain uses TRBV7-2 with TRBJ1-2, with 9 bases fitting TRBD1. Per the germline V gene, CDR1 is SGHTA and CDR2 is FQGNSA. The CDR3 loop spans 16 amino acids. V was pared by 5 bases and J by 8 bases, with 15 bases of the junction left unmatched.

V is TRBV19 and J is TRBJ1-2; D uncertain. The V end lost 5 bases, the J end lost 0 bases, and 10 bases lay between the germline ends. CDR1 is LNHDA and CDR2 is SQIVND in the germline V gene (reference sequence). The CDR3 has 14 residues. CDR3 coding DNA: TGTGCCAGTAGTTACAGCTACTCTAACTATGGCTACACCTTC. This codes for CASSYSYSNYGYTF. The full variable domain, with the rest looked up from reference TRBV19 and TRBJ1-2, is DGGITQSPKYLFRKEGQNVTLSCEQNLNHDAMYWYRQDPGQGLRLIYYSQIVNDFQKGDIAEGYSVSREKKESFPLTVTSAQKNPTAFYLCASSYSYSNYGYTFGSGTRLTVV.

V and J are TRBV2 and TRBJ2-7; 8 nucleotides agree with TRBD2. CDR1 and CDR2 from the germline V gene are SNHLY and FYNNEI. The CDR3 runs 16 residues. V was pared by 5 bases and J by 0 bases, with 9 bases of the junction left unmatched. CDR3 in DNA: TGTGCCAGCAGTAGAGGCGGGGGGCAAAGCTCCTACGAGCAGTACTTC. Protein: CASSRGGGQSSYEQYF.

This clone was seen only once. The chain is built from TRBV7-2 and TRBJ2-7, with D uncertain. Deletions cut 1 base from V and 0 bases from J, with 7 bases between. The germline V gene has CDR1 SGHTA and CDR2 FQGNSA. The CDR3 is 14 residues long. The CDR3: CASSLGGISYEQYF. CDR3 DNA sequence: TGTGCCAGCAGCTTAGGAGGTATCTCCTACGAGCAGTACTTC.

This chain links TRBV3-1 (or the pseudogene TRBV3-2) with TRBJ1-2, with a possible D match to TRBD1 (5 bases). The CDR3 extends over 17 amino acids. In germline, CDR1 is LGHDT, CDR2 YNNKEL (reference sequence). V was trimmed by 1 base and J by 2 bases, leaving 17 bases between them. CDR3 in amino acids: CASSQVIWGEDNYGYTF. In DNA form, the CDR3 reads TGTGCCAGCAGCCAAGTTATCTGGGGCGAAGACAACTATGGCTACACCTTC.

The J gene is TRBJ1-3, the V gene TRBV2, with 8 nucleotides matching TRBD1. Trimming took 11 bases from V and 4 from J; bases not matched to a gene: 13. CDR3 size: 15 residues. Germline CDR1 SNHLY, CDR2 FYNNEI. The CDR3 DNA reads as TGTGCCGGCGGACAGGGAAACTTAGAGGGAAACACCATATATTTT. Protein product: CAGGQGNLEGNTIYF.

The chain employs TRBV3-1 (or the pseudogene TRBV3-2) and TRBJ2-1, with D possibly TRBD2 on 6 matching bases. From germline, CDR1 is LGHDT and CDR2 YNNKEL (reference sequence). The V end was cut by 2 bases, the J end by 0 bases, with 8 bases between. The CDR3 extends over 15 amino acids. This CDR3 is CASSQRGSSYNEQFF. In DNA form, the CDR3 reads TGTGCCAGCAGCCAACGGGGGAGCTCCTACAATGAGCAGTTCTTC.

CDR3 in amino acids: CASSQGVGWNTGELFF. CDR3 sequence (DNA): TGCGCCAGCAGCCAAGGGGTTGGCTGGAACACCGGGGAGCTGTTTTTT. The chain recombines TRBV4-1 with TRBJ2-2, with unresolved D. The CDR3 loop spans 16 amino acids. Germline V gene sequence: CDR1 MGHRA, CDR2 YSYEKL. V was pared by 1 base and J by 1 base, with 10 bases between.

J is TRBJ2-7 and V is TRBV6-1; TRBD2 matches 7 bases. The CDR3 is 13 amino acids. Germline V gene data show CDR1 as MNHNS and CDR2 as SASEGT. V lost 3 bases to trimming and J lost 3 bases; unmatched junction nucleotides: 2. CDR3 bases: TGTGCCAGCAGTGACCTAGCGGACTACGAGCAGTACTTC. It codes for CASSDLADYEQYF.

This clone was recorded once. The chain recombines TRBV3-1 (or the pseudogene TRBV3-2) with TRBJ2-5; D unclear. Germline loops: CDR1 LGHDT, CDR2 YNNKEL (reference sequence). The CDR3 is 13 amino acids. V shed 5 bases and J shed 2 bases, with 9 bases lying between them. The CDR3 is CASSFSRQETQYF. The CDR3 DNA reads TGTGCCAGCAGCTTCAGCAGGCAAGAGACCCAGTACTTC.

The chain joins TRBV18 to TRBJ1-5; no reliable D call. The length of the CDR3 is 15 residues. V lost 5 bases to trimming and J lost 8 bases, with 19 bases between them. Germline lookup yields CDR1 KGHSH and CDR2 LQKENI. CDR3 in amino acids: CASSYGRDLGKPQHF. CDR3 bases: TGTGCCAGCTCATATGGCAGAGACCTGGGTAAGCCCCAGCATTTT.

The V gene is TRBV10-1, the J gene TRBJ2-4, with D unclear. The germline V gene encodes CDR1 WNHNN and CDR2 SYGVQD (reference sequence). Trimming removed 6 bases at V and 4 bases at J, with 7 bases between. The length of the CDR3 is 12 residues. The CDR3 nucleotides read TGCGCCAGCAGGTGCGTTAAAAACATTCAGTACTTC. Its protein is CASRCVKNIQYF.

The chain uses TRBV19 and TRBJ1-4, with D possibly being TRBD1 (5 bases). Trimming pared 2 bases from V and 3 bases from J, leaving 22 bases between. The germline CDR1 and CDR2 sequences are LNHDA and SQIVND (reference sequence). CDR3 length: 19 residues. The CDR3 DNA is TGTGCCAGTAGTATAATTATGGGCAGGGCCGCTCGTGCTAATGAAAAACTGTTTTTT. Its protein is CASSIIMGRAARANEKLFF.

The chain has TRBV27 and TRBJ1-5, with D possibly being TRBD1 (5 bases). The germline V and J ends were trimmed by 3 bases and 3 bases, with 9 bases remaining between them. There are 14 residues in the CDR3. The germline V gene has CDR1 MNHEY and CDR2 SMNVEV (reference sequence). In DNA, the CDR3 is TGTGCCAGCAGTTTTGCAGGGACCAATCAGCCCCAGCATTTT. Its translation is CASSFAGTNQPQHF.

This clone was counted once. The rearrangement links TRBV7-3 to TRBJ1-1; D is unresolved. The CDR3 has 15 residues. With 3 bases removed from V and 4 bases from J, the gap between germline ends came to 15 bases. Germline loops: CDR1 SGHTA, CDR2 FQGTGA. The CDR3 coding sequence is TGTGCCAGCAGCTTGGCCCACAAGTTCGGCACTGAAGCTTTCTTT. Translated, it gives CASSLAHKFGTEAFF.

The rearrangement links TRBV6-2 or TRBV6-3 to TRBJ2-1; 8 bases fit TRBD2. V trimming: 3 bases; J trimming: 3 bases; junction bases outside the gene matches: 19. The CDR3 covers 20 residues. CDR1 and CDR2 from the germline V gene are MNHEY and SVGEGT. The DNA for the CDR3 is TGTGCCAGCAGTTATTGGCTAGCGGGCCCCGAGGGGGGGTTCTACAATGAGCAGTTCTTC. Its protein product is CASSYWLAGPEGGFYNEQFF.